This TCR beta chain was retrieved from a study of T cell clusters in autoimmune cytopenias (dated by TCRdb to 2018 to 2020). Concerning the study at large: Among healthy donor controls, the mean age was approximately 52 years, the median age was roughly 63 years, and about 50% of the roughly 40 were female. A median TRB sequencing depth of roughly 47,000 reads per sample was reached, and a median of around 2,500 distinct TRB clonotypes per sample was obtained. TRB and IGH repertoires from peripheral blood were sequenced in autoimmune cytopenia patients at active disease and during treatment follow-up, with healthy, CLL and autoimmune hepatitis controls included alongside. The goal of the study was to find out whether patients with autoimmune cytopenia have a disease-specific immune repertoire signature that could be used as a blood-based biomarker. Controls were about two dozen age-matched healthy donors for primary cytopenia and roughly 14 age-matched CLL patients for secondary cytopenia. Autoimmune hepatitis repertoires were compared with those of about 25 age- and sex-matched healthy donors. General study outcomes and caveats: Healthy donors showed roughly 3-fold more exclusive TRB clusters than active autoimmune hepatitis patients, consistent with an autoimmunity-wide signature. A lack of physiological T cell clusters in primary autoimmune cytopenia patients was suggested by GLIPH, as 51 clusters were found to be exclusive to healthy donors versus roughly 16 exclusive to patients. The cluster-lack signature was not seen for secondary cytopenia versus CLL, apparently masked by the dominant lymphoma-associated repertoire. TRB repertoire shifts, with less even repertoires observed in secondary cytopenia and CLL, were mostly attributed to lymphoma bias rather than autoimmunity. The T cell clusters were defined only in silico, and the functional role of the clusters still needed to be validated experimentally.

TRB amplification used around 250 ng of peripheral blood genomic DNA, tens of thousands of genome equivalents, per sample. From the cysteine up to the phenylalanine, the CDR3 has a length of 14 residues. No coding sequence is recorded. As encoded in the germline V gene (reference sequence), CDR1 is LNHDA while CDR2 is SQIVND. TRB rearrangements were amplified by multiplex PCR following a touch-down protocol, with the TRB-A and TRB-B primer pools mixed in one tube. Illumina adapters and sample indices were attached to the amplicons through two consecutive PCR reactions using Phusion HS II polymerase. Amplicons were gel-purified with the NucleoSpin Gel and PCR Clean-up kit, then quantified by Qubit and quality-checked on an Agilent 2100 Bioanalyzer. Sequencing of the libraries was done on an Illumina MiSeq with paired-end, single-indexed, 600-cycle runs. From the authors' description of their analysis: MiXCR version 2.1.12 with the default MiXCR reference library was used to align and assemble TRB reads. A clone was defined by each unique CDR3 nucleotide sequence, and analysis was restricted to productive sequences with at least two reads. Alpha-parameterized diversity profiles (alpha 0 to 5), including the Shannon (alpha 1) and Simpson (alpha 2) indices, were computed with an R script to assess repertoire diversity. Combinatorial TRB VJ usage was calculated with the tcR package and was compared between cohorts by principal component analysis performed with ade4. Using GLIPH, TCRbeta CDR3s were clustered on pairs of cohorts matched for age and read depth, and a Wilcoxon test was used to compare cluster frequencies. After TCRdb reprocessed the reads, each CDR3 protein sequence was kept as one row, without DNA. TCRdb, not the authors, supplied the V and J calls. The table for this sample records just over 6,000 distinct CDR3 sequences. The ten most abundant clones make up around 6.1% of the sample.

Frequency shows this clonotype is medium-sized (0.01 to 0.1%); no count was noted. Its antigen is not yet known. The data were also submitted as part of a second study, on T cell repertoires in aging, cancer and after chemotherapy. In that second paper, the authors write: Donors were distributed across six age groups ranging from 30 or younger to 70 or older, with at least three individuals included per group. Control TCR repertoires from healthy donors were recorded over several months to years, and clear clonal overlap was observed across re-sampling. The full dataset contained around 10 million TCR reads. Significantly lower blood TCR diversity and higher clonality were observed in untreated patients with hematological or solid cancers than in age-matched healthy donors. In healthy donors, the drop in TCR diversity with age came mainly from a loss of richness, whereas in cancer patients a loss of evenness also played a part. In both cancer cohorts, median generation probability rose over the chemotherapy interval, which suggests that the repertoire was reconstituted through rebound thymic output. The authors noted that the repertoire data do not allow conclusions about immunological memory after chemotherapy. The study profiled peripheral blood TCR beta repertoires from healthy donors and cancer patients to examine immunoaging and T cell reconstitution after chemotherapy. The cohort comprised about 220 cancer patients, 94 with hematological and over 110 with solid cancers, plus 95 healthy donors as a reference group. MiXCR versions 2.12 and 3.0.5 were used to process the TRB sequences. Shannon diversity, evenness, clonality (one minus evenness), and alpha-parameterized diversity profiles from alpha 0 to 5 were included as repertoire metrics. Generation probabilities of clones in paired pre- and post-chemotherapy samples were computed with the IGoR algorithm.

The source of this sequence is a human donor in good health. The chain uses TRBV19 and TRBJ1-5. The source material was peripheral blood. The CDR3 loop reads CASSISGVNQPQHF.